These 13 T cell receptor beta chains originate from one sample sequenced in a study of blood T cells in healthy people across ages. A second PCR, run for about 7 to 11 cycles, used a sample-barcoded 5' primer plus a J-beta primer mix. From the 5' RACE reads, TCRdb called clonotypes with MiXCR, one entry per CDR3 protein. The sample lists about 1.5 million distinct CDR3 sequences, approximately 43% occurring once. Sequencing used blood. These receptors were obtained from a woman between 18 and 29 years old in good health.

This chain links TRBV29-1 with TRBJ1-1, with 10 bases fitting TRBD1. Losses at the gene ends were 3 bases for V and 7 bases for J; bases not matched to a gene: 11. The CDR3 length is 15 residues. CDR1 and CDR2 (germline): SQVTM, ANQGSEA. The CDR3, as DNA: TGCAGCGTTGACAGCGACAGGGGGCCTCTCGGTGAAGCTTTCTTT. Its protein is CSVDSDRGPLGEAFF.

V usage is TRBV28 and J usage is TRBJ1-2; D uncertain. From germline, CDR1 is MDHEN and CDR2 SYDVKM. The CDR3 is made up of 12 amino acids. Trimming removed 3 bases at V and 3 bases at J, with 5 bases between. The CDR3 loop reads CASSFIDYGYTF. As DNA, the CDR3 is TGTGCCAGCAGTTTTATCGACTATGGCTACACCTTC.

The chain is built from TRBV11-2 and TRBJ1-1, with D unresolved. Germline lookup yields CDR1 SGHAT and CDR2 FQNNGV. The CDR3 sequence is 14 residues long. The V end lost 2 bases, the J end lost 0 bases, and 7 bases lay between the germline ends. The CDR3, as DNA: TGTGCCAGCAGCTTATCCAGAATGAACACTGAAGCTTTCTTT. Residues: CASSLSRMNTEAFF.

Ten or more counts support this clonotype. This chain joins TRBV29-1 and TRBJ2-5; tentative D call: TRBD2 (6 bases). The CDR3 extends over 14 amino acids. Trimming stripped 0 bases from V and 2 bases from J, with 10 bases between. The V gene's germline CDR1 is SQVTM and CDR2 ANQGSEA. The CDR3 nucleotides read TGCAGCGTTGAAGATTTTGCGGGGCAAGAGACCCAGTACTTC. This encodes CSVEDFAGQETQYF.

V usage is TRBV20-1 and J usage is TRBJ2-7, with 7 bases aligning to TRBD2. This CDR3 comprises 15 residues. Trimming at V came to 2 bases and at J to 7 bases, leaving 14 bases not matched to a gene. CDR1 and CDR2 (germline): DFQATT, SNEGSKA (reference sequence). This chain's CDR3 is CSARPRLAPNNEQYF. CDR3 nucleotides: TGCAGTGCTAGACCCCGACTAGCCCCCAACAATGAGCAGTACTTC.

To note about this clonotype: A much larger clone lies a single base off, so this may be a read error. The chain uses TRBV20-1 and TRBJ2-3; 12 positions match TRBD2. V shed 2 bases, J shed 2 bases, and the junction held 11 bases outside the gene matches. Germline V gene sequence: CDR1 DFQATT, CDR2 SNEGSKA (reference sequence). This CDR3 has 18 amino acids. In nucleotides, the CDR3 is TGCAGTGCTAGACCCCTAGCGGGGGGGGTGTCCTTCACAGATACGCAGTATTTT. Amino acid sequence: CSARPLAGGVSFTDTQYF.

This clonotype was observed many times. The chain is built from TRBV12-3 or TRBV12-4 and TRBJ2-3, with D unresolved. Trimming cost V 4 bases and J 2 bases, with 13 bases left between them. The CDR3 is 15 amino acids. CDR3 coding DNA: TGTGCCAGCAGTTGGCTCCAAACCACCACAGATACGCAGTATTTT. Amino acids: CASSWLQTTTDTQYF.

V is TRBV4-3 and J is TRBJ2-4; 10 nucleotides align to TRBD1. This CDR3 spans 17 amino acids. After removal of 0 bases from V and 2 bases from J, the junction contained 4 bases not matched to a gene. Germline CDR1 reads LGHNA; CDR2 reads YSLEER. The CDR3 DNA is TGCGCCAGCAGCCAAGATGACAGGGGGCCAACCAAAAACATTCAGTACTTC. Protein product: CASSQDDRGPTKNIQYF.

The CDR3 DNA is TGTGCCAGCAGCCCAAACGGTCGGGGGGGATGGCTAGGGGAAAAACTGTTTTTT. It codes for CASSPNGRGGWLGEKLFF. The chain links TRBV27 to TRBJ1-4; possibly TRBD1 for D (5 bases). Germline V gene lookup returns CDR1 MNHEY and CDR2 SMNVEV (reference sequence). The V end lost 6 bases, the J end lost 8 bases, and 28 bases lay between the germline ends. This CDR3 comprises 18 residues.

In regard to this clonotype: An end of the junction does not agree with germline; a read error may underlie this. The CDR3 DNA is TGTGCCAGCAGTTTAGGTCAGGAGCTAGCCAAAAACATTCGGTACTTC. This sequence encodes CASSLGQELAKNIRYF. The V gene is TRBV12-3 or TRBV12-4, the J gene TRBJ2-4; a possible D gene is TRBD2 (5 bases). The CDR3 is 16 residues long.

With regard to this clonotype: This may be a read error, as it is one base from a much larger clone. This sequence joins TRBV20-1 and TRBJ2-1; TRBD1 matches 7 bases. The V and J ends lost 7 bases and 10 bases, in that order; junction bases with no gene match: 10. Germline V CDR1 and CDR2: DFQATT, SNEGSKA (reference sequence). The CDR3 has 12 amino acids. In nucleotides, the CDR3 is TGCAGTGGCACGGGACAGAACTACGAGCAGTTCTTC. Its protein product is CSGTGQNYEQFF.

This sequence joins TRBV6-5 and TRBJ1-2; D perhaps matches TRBD1 (6 bases). Trimming cost V 4 bases and J 4 bases, with 16 bases left between them. The CDR3 has 15 residues. Per germline, CDR1 MNHEY and CDR2 SVGAGI. Written as DNA, the CDR3 is TGTGCCAGCAGTTCGGGGGCAGCAGCGGGCTATGGCTACACCTTC. Its translation: CASSSGAAAGYGYTF.

This chain uses TRBV15 with TRBJ1-1; D gene ambiguous. The CDR3 contains 14 residues. Germline assignment: CDR1 LNHNV and CDR2 YYDKDF (reference sequence). V lost 3 bases to trimming and J lost 4 bases, with 12 bases between them. The CDR3 DNA reads as TGTGCCACCAGCAGTTGGACGGTCGGCACTGAAGCTTTCTTT. This sequence encodes CATSSWTVGTEAFF. Using reference TRBV15 and TRBJ1-1 for the parts outside the CDR3, the full variable domain is DAMVIQNPRYQVTQFGKPVTLSCSQTLNHNVMYWYQQKSSQAPKLLFHYYDKDFNNEADTPDNFQSRRPNTSFCFLDIRSPGLGDTAMYLCATSSWTVGTEAFFGQGTRLTVV.